The 27 T cell receptor beta chains below were found in one sample sequenced in a study of blood T cell repertoires in COVID-19 (TCRdb year 2020). The method behind the library was the immunoSEQ multiplex PCR assay. Imported from immuneACCESS, the table was reduced by TCRdb to in-frame sequences with V and J called. These copies leave out some clones; in studies compared against another copy, an unresolved V gene accounts for under half, and the cause of the remainder is not known. The sample includes around 100,000 clones, with around 87% observed a single time. The ten largest account for approximately 7% of the sample. The sequenced sample consisted of peripheral blood. The receptors come from a human donor with acute or convalescent COVID-19. The donor label of this sample is uncertain.

This chain links TRBV6-5 with TRBJ2-3; TRBD2 matches at 8 bases. Germline values: CDR1 MNHEY, CDR2 SVGAGI. With V trimmed by 6 bases and J by 4 bases, 9 bases remained unmatched. The CDR3 contains 15 residues. The CDR3 here is CASSFQRGTSDTQYF. The CDR3, as DNA: TGTGCCAGCAGCTTCCAGCGGGGGACCTCAGATACGCAGTATTTT.

The rearrangement links TRBV24-1 to TRBJ2-4, with unresolved D. The CDR3 length is 14 residues. V was cut by 5 bases and J by 6 bases, with 13 bases left in between. Per germline, CDR1 KGHDR and CDR2 SFDVKD. The CDR3 reads CATSGSGRTNIQYF. The CDR3 DNA is TGTGCCACCAGTGGCTCGGGTCGAACAAACATTCAGTACTTC.

In this sample, this clone turned up once. DNA for the CDR3: TGTGCCAGCAGCACAGGACAGGGGGCGAGCTACGAGCAGTACTTC. This gives the protein CASSTGQGASYEQYF. The chain is built from TRBV9 and TRBJ2-7; the match to TRBD1 covers 11 bases. This CDR3 is built from 15 residues. Germline loops: CDR1 SGDLS, CDR2 YYNGEE. V lost 4 bases to trimming and J lost 3 bases; unmatched junction nucleotides: 6.

The V gene is TRBV2, the J gene TRBJ2-7; no definite D call. V lost 2 bases and J lost 1, with 12 bases in between. CDR3 size: 15 residues. Germline CDR1 SNHLY, CDR2 FYNNEI. The CDR3, as DNA: TGTGCCAGCAGTGAAAGCTCCTTTGGTTCCTACGAGCAGTACTTC. It codes for CASSESSFGSYEQYF.

This chain joins TRBV11-3 and TRBJ2-7; possibly TRBD1 for D (5 bases). V was pared by 2 bases and J by 3 bases, with 11 bases between. CDR3 length: 14 amino acids. Germline values: CDR1 SGHNT, CDR2 YENEEA. Here the CDR3 DNA reads TGTGCCAGCAGCTTATCACAACAGGTCTACGAGCAGTACTTC. Its translation: CASSLSQQVYEQYF.

The chain recombines TRBV3-1 (or the pseudogene TRBV3-2) with TRBJ1-5; perhaps TRBD1 as D (5 bases). Between the trimmed V and J ends, which lost 4 bases and 5 bases, there was a span of 12 bases. The germline V gene has CDR1 LGHDT and CDR2 YNNKEL (reference sequence). The CDR3 is 14 amino acids. CDR3 protein: CASSPDRSYQPQHF. In DNA form, the CDR3 reads TGTGCCAGCAGCCCCGACAGATCCTATCAGCCCCAGCATTTT.

The chain employs TRBV28 and TRBJ2-7, with 9 bases aligning to TRBD1. After removal of 6 bases from V and 0 bases from J, the junction contained 6 bases not matched to a gene. The CDR3 is 15 amino acids. The germline CDR1 and CDR2 sequences are MDHEN and SYDVKM. As DNA, the CDR3 is TGTGCCAGCAGCCGCCGGGACAGGGCCTCCTACGAGCAGTACTTC. Encoded protein: CASSRRDRASYEQYF.

The chain is built from TRBV4-3 and TRBJ2-3; 11 nucleotides agree with TRBD1. This CDR3 is built from 16 residues. CDR1 is LGHNA, CDR2 YSLEER, per germline. V gave up 3 bases and J gave up 4 bases; unmatched junction bases: 6. The CDR3 DNA reads as TGCGCCAGCAGCCAGGCCGGGACAGGGGGACCAGATACGCAGTATTTT. It encodes CASSQAGTGGPDTQYF.

In DNA form, the CDR3 reads TGCGCCAGCAGCCAACTTATGGGGGGGGACTATGGCTACACCTTC. Encoded protein: CASSQLMGGDYGYTF. The chain carries TRBV4-3 and TRBJ1-2; D may be TRBD1 (5 bases). Germline V gene data show CDR1 as LGHNA and CDR2 as YSLEER. V lost 2 bases and J 3 bases, leaving 13 bases between the germline ends. This CDR3 is built from 15 residues.

CDR3 sequence: CAWRASTGASTEAFF. DNA for the CDR3: TGTGCCTGGAGGGCCTCGACAGGGGCGTCCACTGAAGCTTTCTTT. The rearrangement joins TRBV30 to TRBJ1-1, with 8 bases aligning to TRBD1. The J segment lost 4 bases and the V segment lost 3 bases, leaving 10 bases of the junction unmatched. This CDR3 is built from 15 residues. From germline, CDR1 is GTSNPN and CDR2 SVGIG (reference sequence).

The chain has TRBV4-2 and TRBJ1-4; a possible D gene is TRBD1 (6 bases). Germline CDR1 LGHNA, CDR2 YNFKEQ. This CDR3 is 15 amino acids long. Trimming shortened V by 0 bases and J by 10 bases, and 15 bases separated the two germline ends. The CDR3 DNA reads as TGTGCCAGCAGCCAAGATAGCAGGGGCCAGGGAAAACTGTTTTTT. Its protein is CASSQDSRGQGKLFF.

This chain links TRBV19 with TRBJ1-6, with TRBD1 as a possible D gene (5 bases). Germline V gene sequence: CDR1 LNHDA, CDR2 SQIVND (reference sequence). This CDR3 contains 13 residues. With 1 base removed from V and 7 bases from J, the gap between germline ends came to 5 bases. CDR3 sequence: CASSIAGNSPLHF. The CDR3 region has the DNA TGTGCCAGTAGTATAGCAGGGAATTCACCCCTCCACTTT.

J is TRBJ2-5 and V is TRBV11-3, with TRBD1 identical over 9 bases. V dropped 0 bases and J dropped 5; count of bases not matched to a gene: 7. This CDR3 comprises 16 residues. Per the germline V gene, CDR1 is SGHNT and CDR2 is YENEEA. Here the CDR3 reads CASSLDGQGNRETQYF. For the CDR3, the DNA is TGTGCCAGCAGCTTAGATGGACAGGGGAATCGGGAGACCCAGTACTTC.

The V and J genes are TRBV3-1 (or the pseudogene TRBV3-2) and TRBJ2-3; D is undetermined. The CDR3 runs 15 residues. V lost 0 bases and J 0 bases, leaving 7 bases between the germline ends. Germline-derived CDR1 and CDR2 are LGHDT and YNNKEL (reference sequence). Here the CDR3 reads CASSQESRSTDTQYF. DNA for the CDR3: TGTGCCAGCAGCCAAGAGTCCAGAAGCACAGATACGCAGTATTTT.

The chain combines TRBV7-3 with TRBJ2-2; 8 bases align to TRBD1. CDR1 is SGHTA, CDR2 FQGTGA, per germline. This CDR3 is 15 amino acids long. V dropped 5 bases and J dropped 3; count of bases not matched to a gene: 5. The CDR3 reads CASSAQGAYTGELFF. CDR3 DNA: TGTGCCAGCAGCGCTCAGGGGGCGTACACCGGGGAGCTGTTTTTT.

The chain recombines TRBV2 with TRBJ2-5; the match to TRBD1 covers 7 bases. V lost 6 bases and J lost 2; bases outside the gene matches: 6. In germline, CDR1 is SNHLY, CDR2 FYNNEI. The CDR3 runs to 14 residues. CDR3 sequence: CASRRGTVQETQYF. In DNA, the CDR3 is TGTGCCAGCAGGAGGGGGACAGTACAAGAGACCCAGTACTTC.

This chain links TRBV4-3 with TRBJ2-7; a possible D gene is TRBD1 (7 bases). CDR3 length equals 16 residues. V was cut by 0 bases and J by 0 bases, with 12 bases left in between. Germline-derived CDR1 and CDR2 are LGHNA and YSLEER. The CDR3 loop is CASSQDQGGSSYEQYF. As DNA, the CDR3 is TGCGCCAGCAGCCAAGATCAGGGGGGAAGCTCCTACGAGCAGTACTTC.

V and J are TRBV10-3 and TRBJ2-7, with 10 nucleotides matching TRBD1. The CDR3 is 14 residues long. V dropped 6 bases and J dropped 5; count of bases not matched to a gene: 7. The germline V gene has CDR1 ENHRY and CDR2 SYGVKD. CDR3 sequence (DNA): TGTGCCATCAGGTCCGGGACAGGGGAGAACGAGCAGTACTTC. Protein sequence: CAIRSGTGENEQYF.

The chain combines TRBV11-2 with TRBJ2-1; no clear D. V shed 1 base and J shed 6 bases, with 10 bases lying between them. Germline V CDR1 and CDR2: SGHAT, FQNNGV. The CDR3 has 14 residues. CDR3 loop: CASSLARLRNEQFF. The CDR3 DNA reads as TGTGCCAGCAGCTTAGCGCGGCTCCGCAATGAGCAGTTCTTC.

J is TRBJ1-1 and V is TRBV4-1; TRBD1 aligns across 9 bases. This CDR3 is built from 13 residues. V was clipped by 7 bases and J by 8 bases; unmatched bases: 8. The germline V gene encodes CDR1 MGHRA and CDR2 YSYEKL. Here the CDR3 DNA reads TGCGCCAGCACCACGGGACAGGGCATCGAAGCTTTCTTT. It is translated as CASTTGQGIEAFF.

This chain links TRBV28 with TRBJ2-5; D gene unclear. Germline V gives CDR1 MDHEN, CDR2 SYDVKM. The CDR3 spans 18 residues. V lost 5 bases and J 5 bases, leaving 27 bases between the germline ends. The CDR3 DNA is TGTGCCAGCAGTCCCCCCCTATTGCGGCCCACGACCTTTGAGACCCAGTACTTC. Protein product: CASSPPLLRPTTFETQYF.

The V call is TRBV5-1, the J call TRBJ1-3, with 8 bases aligning to TRBD1. Germline V CDR1 and CDR2: SGHRS, YFSETQ. The ends lost 4 bases at V and 0 bases at J; junction bases unmatched: 3. This CDR3 contains 15 residues. The CDR3 region is CASSPGQGSGNTIYF. CDR3 DNA: TGCGCCAGCAGCCCTGGACAGGGCTCTGGAAACACCATATATTTT. Based on the CDR3 plus reference TRBV5-1 and TRBJ1-3, the full variable domain is KAGVTQTPRYLIKTRGQQVTLSCSPISGHRSVSWYQQTPGQGLQFLFEYFSETQRNKGNFPGRFSGRQFSNSRSEMNVSTLELGDSALYLCASSPGQGSGNTIYFGEGSWLTVV.

The CDR3 nucleotides read TGTGCCAGCAGGGAGGAGACCACCCTTGATGGCTACACCTTC. It translates to CASREETTLDGYTF. V gene TRBV2 combines with J gene TRBJ1-2; unclear D gene. The CDR3 is 14 amino acids. Germline V gene sequence: CDR1 SNHLY, CDR2 FYNNEI. V was pared by 6 bases and J by 6 bases, with 17 bases between.

As regards this clone: This sample includes further DNA sequences coding for the same CDR3. The rearrangement links TRBV7-9 to TRBJ1-4; TRBD1 is a possible D gene (6 bases). The CDR3 length is 14 residues. V lost 5 bases to trimming and J lost 4 bases, with 11 bases between them. The germline V gene encodes CDR1 SEHNR and CDR2 FQNEAQ (reference sequence). For the CDR3, the DNA is TGTGCCAGCAGCGTGGGACATATTAATGAAAAACTGTTTTTT. Amino acid sequence: CASSVGHINEKLFF.

In this sample, this clone turned up once. The chain is built from TRBV19 and TRBJ1-5; D possibly corresponds to TRBD1 (5 bases). Germline V gene data show CDR1 as LNHDA and CDR2 as SQIVND (reference sequence). Trimming cost V 6 bases and J 0 bases, with 21 bases left between them. The CDR3 runs to 18 residues. CDR3 in amino acids: CASSIFGALYSSNQPQHF. CDR3 nucleotide sequence: TGTGCCAGTAGCATCTTTGGGGCCCTCTACAGTAGCAATCAGCCCCAGCATTTT.

The J gene is TRBJ2-3, the V gene TRBV5-4; tentative D call: TRBD1 (5 bases). Trimming pared 1 base from V and 0 bases from J, leaving 6 bases between. The CDR3 length is 14 residues. Germline CDR1 is SGHNT and CDR2 is YYREEE (reference sequence). Here the CDR3 reads CASSLTGSTDTQYF. The CDR3 region has the DNA TGTGCCAGCAGCTTGACAGGCAGCACAGATACGCAGTATTTT.

The gene calls are TRBV7-3 and TRBJ2-3, with TRBD1 matching over 9 bases. CDR3 length: 16 amino acids. Germline CDR1 and CDR2: SGHTA and FQGTGA. The V gene end was trimmed by 5 bases and the J gene end by 3 bases; junction bases not matched to a gene: 9. CDR3: CASSRSPGQGTDTQYF. The CDR3 DNA reads TGTGCCAGCAGCAGGTCCCCGGGACAGGGTACAGATACGCAGTATTTT.